The clone carrying this T cell receptor (beta chain) was counted a few times. Its antigen is currently unknown. Time point denoted: newly diagnosed GD, antithyroid drugs for less than 3 months. From RNA extracted from PBMCs, the TCR library was made. Through Arm-PCR of CDR3 regions and iRepertoire HTBI primers, TCR beta libraries were built. One entry per CDR3 protein results from TCRdb running MiXCR on the multiplex PCR reads. The sample has 200,000 to 250,000 distinct CDR3 sequences, roughly a fifth seen once. The sample comes from a study of regulatory T cells in long-lasting Graves disease. Study context: New Graves' disease cases had less than 3 months of antithyroid drugs.

Overall study results and limits: Preferential use of TRBV28, TRBJ1-2 and TRBJ2-5 was seen in persistent disease. More public clonotypes were shared by persistent patients (around 3,000) than by new patients (under 1,000).

V was trimmed by 6 bases and J by 8 bases, leaving 9 bases between them. This CDR3 is 11 amino acids long. CDR1 and CDR2 (germline): KGHDR, SFDVKD. The sample also formed part of further work on T cells in Graves' hyperthyroidism and ophthalmopathy. That investigation notes: Uncontrolled infections, other autoimmune diseases, pregnancy or lactation led to exclusion of patients.

This chain uses TRBV24-1 with TRBJ1-1, with D possibly being TRBD1 (5 bases). The starting material was peripheral blood mononuclear cells (PBMCs), obtained at new diagnosis, from a patient treated with antithyroid drugs. The clonotype was recovered from a young woman with Graves disease. The CDR3 here is CATSQGEEAFF. CDR3 sequence (DNA): TGTGCCACCAGTCAGGGAGAGGAAGCTTTCTTT.